These T cell receptor beta chains were read from a single sample in a study of blood T cells in healthy people across ages. One entry per CDR3 protein, called by TCRdb with MiXCR from the 5' RACE reads. The sample holds about 570,000 distinct CDR3 sequences, 27% seen once. Sequenced material: blood. The receptors derive from a woman aged 70 to 79 in good health. Each CDR3 is given with its conserved first and last residue. A D gene is named only where the DNA matches it firmly. The size field is filled for only some rows; it gives once, few, many or a size class.

d_call j_call v_call clone_size cdr3_nt cdr3_aa
. TRBJ1-1 TRBV6-5 few TGTGCCAGCAGTTTCGGGGACAAGGCCAACACTGAAGCTTTCTTT CASSFGDKANTEAFF
. TRBJ2-4 TRBV15 few TGTGCCACCAGCAGACAGACGAAGGGAAACATTCAGTACTTC CATSRQTKGNIQYF
. TRBJ1-4 TRBV20-1 . TGCAGTGCTAGGGTCGGAGGGAAGGTTAATGAAAAACTGTTTTTT CSARVGGKVNEKLFF
TRBD2 TRBJ2-1 TRBV20-1 many TGCAGTGCTAGATCACGACTAGCGGGGCACAATGAGCAGTTCTTC CSARSRLAGHNEQFF
TRBD1 TRBJ1-2 TRBV5-6 . TGTGCCAGCAGCAAGAGACAGGGTGGATATGGCTACACCTTC CASSKRQGGYGYTF
. TRBJ2-7 TRBV28 . TGTGCCAGCGCTCGACAGTACGAGCAGTACTTC CASARQYEQYF
. TRBJ2-2 TRBV28 . TGTGCCAGCAGCCTAAGTGAGGGGGTGAACACCGGGGAGCTGTTTTTT CASSLSEGVNTGELFF
. TRBJ1-4 TRBV5-1 . TGCGCCAGCAGCTTCAACCGGGAGGGAATGGGAAAACTGTTTTTT CASSFNREGMGKLFF
. TRBJ1-1 TRBV5-1 . TGCGCCAGCAGCTTGGGGGAGTGGAACACTGAAGCTTTCTTT CASSLGEWNTEAFF
. TRBJ2-2 TRBV6-1 . TGTGCCAGCAGCGAGGGCTGGGGAAGGTCCGGGGAGCTGTTTTTT CASSEGWGRSGELFF